This record covers a single T cell receptor beta chain. The sample comes from a study of shared clonotypes between healthy human individuals. Profiling relied on immunoSEQ multiplex PCR, and the TCRdb table lists in-frame clones only, not all of them. The top ten clones hold approximately 1.1% of a sample with over a million clones, roughly 96% of them seen once. Germline V lookup: CDR1 LNHDA, CDR2 SQIVND (reference sequence). The junction had 3 bases not matched to a gene; V was cut back by 7 bases and J by 5 bases. The CDR3 sequence is 12 residues long. The donors were all Caucasian adults (living in Nashville, Tennessee).

The receptor's source is a man aged 30 to 39 in good health. The sample taken for sequencing was naive CD4+ T cells sorted from blood. Subset defined: CD45RA+ positively selected. V gene TRBV19 combines with J gene TRBJ1-2; 8 bases align to TRBD1. This CDR3 reads CASTDRGYGYTF. CDR3 DNA: TGTGCCAGTACCGACAGGGGATATGGCTACACCTTC.